This TCR beta chain was recorded in a study of T cell responses to AZD1222 COVID-19 vaccine. Study-wide findings and caveats: None of the repertoires were sampled until the peak T cell response had passed. Of the AZD1222 recipients, only six or seven were seropositive at baseline.

Using immunoSEQ multiplex PCR, the repertoire was profiled, and TCRdb retains in-frame clones only, with some absent. Of approximately 150,000 clones listed, approximately 89% are singletons. Comment on this clone: Antigen specificity is unknown.

The source is an adult who received the AZD1222 COVID-19 vaccine. Source: peripheral blood, taken 28 days after the second AZD1222 dose.

CDR3 protein: CASSRLNGETQYF. DNA for the CDR3: TGTGCCAGCAGCCGACTAAACGGGGAGACCCAGTACTTC. The chain links TRBV9 to TRBJ2-5, with a weak D call TRBD2 (5 bases). The CDR3 totals 13 residues. Germline loops: CDR1 SGDLS, CDR2 YYNGEE. Trimming removed 4 bases at V and 5 bases at J, with 12 bases between.